This T cell receptor (beta chain) is drawn from a study of blood T cell repertoires in COVID-19. Germline V gene lookup returns CDR1 MNHEY and CDR2 SMNVEV (reference sequence). There are 17 residues in the CDR3. The junction had 5 bases not matched to a gene; V was cut back by 3 bases and J by 0 bases. Some clones are missing from TCRdb's copy, which holds only in-frame ones; the method was immunoSEQ multiplex PCR. The profile shows around 70,000 clones, roughly nine tenths of them singletons. The V gene is TRBV27, the J gene TRBJ1-6; 7 positions match TRBD1. Sequencing was performed on peripheral blood. The source is a man aged 50 to 59 with COVID-19, enrolled during active disease. CDR3 DNA sequence: TGTGCCAGCAGTTTCTCACAGGGGATCTCCTATAATTCACCCCTCCACTTT. Translating it yields CASSFSQGISYNSPLHF.